This T cell receptor beta chain was documented in a study of T-cell reconstitution after alpha-beta-depleted transplantation in children. General study findings and limits: T cells produced anew were the main source of T-cell counts and diversity one year after transplant. There were some patients whose high TCRbeta diversity at day 60 came from surviving recipient T cells and thymic progenitors. Roughly two months post-transplant, alpha-beta T cells reportedly originated from several hundred graft clones that had expanded.

As it was prepared, the TCRbeta library received unique molecular identifiers. TCRdb reprocessed the PCR reads with MiXCR, giving one entry per CDR3 protein. The sample carries 250,000 to 350,000 distinct CDR3 sequences, around 20% recorded once. Germline CDR1 and CDR2: SEHNR and FQNEAQ (reference sequence). V lost 5 bases and J lost 3; bases outside the gene matches: 7. CDR3 length: 15 amino acids. With respect to this clonotype: Its antigen is currently unknown.

Sequences were derived from PBMCs, mostly from graft donor cells, sampled 180 days after TCRalphabeta/CD19-depleted stem cell transplant. The chain links TRBV7-9 to TRBJ1-2; 9 bases map to TRBD1. This TCR came from a male patient younger than 18 who had a stem cell transplant for acute lymphoblastic leukemia, so the T cells may come from the graft donor. CDR3 loop: CASSGLDRGYYGYTF. The CDR3 nucleotides read TGTGCCAGCAGCGGCCTGGACAGGGGCTACTATGGCTACACCTTC.